Following are 10 T cell receptor beta chains from one sample sequenced in a study of T cells after yellow fever vaccination. TCRdb passed the 5' RACE reads through MiXCR, listing each CDR3 protein once. The sample lists just under 600,000 distinct CDR3 sequences; less than 15% were seen once. The sequences come from PBMCs, collected on the day of the yellow fever booster vaccination. All receptors derive from a man between 25 and 39 years old who received the YFV17D yellow fever vaccine.

This chain joins TRBV19 and TRBJ2-7; no clear D. The length of the CDR3 is 12 residues. CDR1 is LNHDA, CDR2 SQIVND, per germline (reference sequence). V was cut by 6 bases and J by 6 bases, with 12 bases left in between. CDR3 protein: CASRTGRGEQYF. The CDR3 DNA reads as TGTGCCAGTAGGACCGGACGCGGCGAGCAGTACTTC. The full variable domain, in which reference TRBV19 and TRBJ2-7 provide the parts outside the CDR3, is DGGITQSPKYLFRKEGQNVTLSCEQNLNHDAMYWYRQDPGQGLRLIYYSQIVNDFQKGDIAEGYSVSREKKESFPLTVTSAQKNPTAFYLCASRTGRGEQYFGPGTRLTVT.

The J gene is TRBJ2-7, the V gene TRBV19; TRBD2 matches at 11 bases. Germline CDR1 LNHDA, CDR2 SQIVND (reference sequence). The CDR3 is made up of 17 amino acids. V dropped 1 base and J dropped 2; count of bases not matched to a gene: 7. CDR3 nucleotides: TGTGCCAGTAGTATAGCGTACGGGACTAGCGGACCCTACGAGCAGTACTTC. It codes for CASSIAYGTSGPYEQYF.

The chain carries TRBV4-3 and TRBJ1-1; D is unresolved. CDR1 is LGHNA, CDR2 YSLEER, per germline. This CDR3 has 13 residues. V was trimmed by 0 bases and J by 11 bases, leaving 13 bases between them. The CDR3 coding sequence is TGCGCCAGCAGCCAAGATAATGGCCTGTACGCTTTCTTT. This codes for CASSQDNGLYAFF.

The table lists this clonotype with many counts. J is TRBJ2-7 and V is TRBV24-1; possible D gene TRBD1, 6 bases. V lost 3 bases and J 4 bases, leaving 9 bases between the germline ends. This CDR3 comprises 13 residues. In germline, CDR1 is KGHDR, CDR2 SFDVKD. The chain's CDR3 is CATSDRGYYEQYF. Written as DNA, the CDR3 is TGTGCCACCAGTGATAGGGGGTATTACGAGCAGTACTTC.

This clonotype was seen more than once but under ten times. J is TRBJ2-6 and V is TRBV5-1; 7 bases are shared with TRBD1. The germline CDR1 and CDR2 sequences are SGHRS and YFSETQ. V was clipped by 0 bases and J by 0 bases; unmatched bases: 6. CDR3 size: 18 residues. The CDR3 DNA reads TGCGCCAGCAGCTTGGGACAGGGAACTTCCTCTGGGGCCAACGTCCTGACTTTC. Its translation is CASSLGQGTSSGANVLTF.

This clonotype was found a few times. The CDR3, as DNA: TGCAGCGTCCTTCTCAGGGGTGAAGCTTTCTTT. This sequence encodes CSVLLRGEAFF. The chain recombines TRBV29-1 with TRBJ1-1; the D gene is possibly TRBD1 (6 bases). V was shortened by 6 bases and J by 7 bases, with 12 bases between the two germline ends. The CDR3 loop spans 11 amino acids. Looked up from germline, CDR1 is SQVTM and CDR2 is ANQGSEA.

V usage is TRBV6-1 and J usage is TRBJ2-3; D call uncertain. Per germline, CDR1 MNHNS and CDR2 SASEGT. CDR3 length: 14 residues. V shed 9 bases and J shed 1 base, with 14 bases lying between them. The CDR3 protein is CASLRSPGTDTQYF. In DNA, the CDR3 is TGTGCCAGTCTCAGGAGTCCTGGCACAGATACGCAGTATTTT.

This chain links TRBV19 with TRBJ2-4; TRBD2 matches at 10 bases. Germline CDR1 and CDR2: LNHDA and SQIVND (reference sequence). V gave up 4 bases and J gave up 0 bases; unmatched junction bases: 9. This CDR3 is built from 18 residues. CDR3 in DNA: TGTGCCAGTAGTACAAGGACTAGCGGCTTTTTAGCCAAAAACATTCAGTACTTC. Protein sequence: CASSTRTSGFLAKNIQYF.

In its sample, this clonotype was seen a few times. The chain links TRBV3-1 to TRBJ2-3; no reliable D call. Trimming removed 3 bases at V and 3 bases at J, with 16 bases between. This CDR3 has 16 residues. CDR1 and CDR2 (germline): LGHDT, YNNKEL (reference sequence). The CDR3, as DNA: TGTGCCAGCAGCCACTCTCCTAACGGCCCAACAGATACGCAGTATTTT. Its protein is CASSHSPNGPTDTQYF.

This clonotype was observed a few times. This chain links TRBV5-6 with TRBJ1-1, with a weak D call TRBD1 (5 bases). Trimming stripped 4 bases from V and 7 bases from J, with 14 bases between. Germline V gene data show CDR1 as SGHDT and CDR2 as YYEEEE. The CDR3 is made up of 13 amino acids. CDR3 in DNA: TGTGCCAGCAGCGGAATTTCAGGGATTGAAGCTTTCTTT. Amino acid sequence: CASSGISGIEAFF.